What follows are 26 T cell receptor beta chains derived from one specimen sequenced in a study of cytomegalovirus exposure and HLA in healthy donors (dated by TCRdb to about 2017). The library was obtained by the immunoSEQ multiplex PCR assay. For the multiplex PCR, a mixture combining 60 forward primers for TCR Vbeta segments and 13 reverse primers for TCR Jbeta segments was used. Not all clones reach the TCRdb copy of this immuneACCESS table, which keeps in-frame sequences only. Checked studies attribute under half of the gap to unresolved V genes and leave the rest unexplained. In this sample the table shows about 160,000 clones, approximately 80% of which occur a single time. The ten largest clones take up about 1.5% of the sample. Sample: PBMCs. These receptors were taken from a male donor in good health and CMV-seronegative.

J is TRBJ2-7 and V is TRBV30; 13 bases map to TRBD2. In germline, CDR1 is GTSNPN, CDR2 SVGIG (reference sequence). CDR3 length equals 15 residues. J gave up 4 bases and V 3 bases, and 6 bases lay outside the gene matches. Here the CDR3 DNA reads TGTGCCTGGAGGATGACTAGCGGGAGGCAGTACGAGCAGTACTTC. Its translation is CAWRMTSGRQYEQYF.

The sample holds one count of this clone. This same CDR3 is encoded by further DNA sequences in the sample. The chain links TRBV5-1 to TRBJ1-1; D gene uncertain. In germline, CDR1 is SGHRS, CDR2 YFSETQ. Trimming removed 3 bases at V and 1 base at J, with 10 bases between. The CDR3 covers 14 residues. DNA for the CDR3: TGCGCCAGCAGCTCTGGCCAACCGAACACTGAAGCTTTCTTT. It encodes CASSSGQPNTEAFF.

This clone was seen a few times. V usage is TRBV7-9 and J usage is TRBJ1-2, with D possibly TRBD1 on 5 matching bases. The germline V gene has CDR1 SEHNR and CDR2 FQNEAQ (reference sequence). This CDR3 region has 15 residues. V lost 4 bases, J lost 4 bases, and 16 bases lay in between. Here the CDR3 reads CASSSIRGLSYGYTF. In DNA form, the CDR3 reads TGTGCCAGCAGCTCGATACGGGGGTTGAGCTATGGCTACACCTTC.

A few counts support this clone. The chain uses TRBV19 and TRBJ2-2; D gene ambiguous. Looked up from germline, CDR1 is LNHDA and CDR2 is SQIVND (reference sequence). Between the trimmed V and J ends, which lost 6 bases and 3 bases, there was a span of 8 bases. The length of the CDR3 is 13 residues. DNA of the CDR3: TGTGCCAGTAGATTAACTTACACCGGGGAGCTGTTTTTT. Protein sequence: CASRLTYTGELFF.

The V gene is TRBV11-2, the J gene TRBJ2-1, with D possibly being TRBD2 (5 bases). CDR1 is SGHAT, CDR2 FQNNGV, per germline. The CDR3 is 14 amino acids. V was shortened by 1 base and J by 10 bases, with 14 bases between the two germline ends. This CDR3 is CASSLVGVASEQFF. The CDR3 DNA follows: TGTGCCAGCAGCTTAGTCGGGGTCGCCAGCGAGCAGTTCTTC. The full variable domain, with the rest looked up from reference TRBV11-2 and TRBJ2-1, is EAGVAQSPRYKIIEKRQSVAFWCNPISGHATLYWYQQILGQGPKLLIQFQNNGVVDDSQLPKDRFSAERLKGVDSTLKIQPAKLEDSAVYLCASSLVGVASEQFFGPGTRLTVL.

This clone was observed once. Other DNA sequences in this sample translate to the same CDR3. The CDR3 region is CAWSSVGGPMTDTQYF. The CDR3, as DNA: TGTGCCTGGAGTTCGGTGGGAGGTCCCATGACAGATACGCAGTATTTT. This sequence joins TRBV30 and TRBJ2-3; TRBD2 might be the D (6 bases). Looked up from germline, CDR1 is GTSNPN and CDR2 is SVGIG (reference sequence). Trimming stripped 2 bases from V and 3 bases from J, with 18 bases between. This CDR3 spans 16 amino acids. The entire variable domain, with the rest obtained from reference TRBV30 and TRBJ2-3, is as follows: SQTIHQWPATLVQPVGSPLSLECTVEGTSNPNLYWYRQAAGRGLQLLFYSVGIGQISSEVPQNLSASRPQDRQFILSSKKLLLSDSGFYLCAWSSVGGPMTDTQYFGPGTRLTVL.

The chain combines TRBV18 with TRBJ2-1; 7 bases map to TRBD1. CDR3 size: 12 residues. V trimming: 3 bases; J trimming: 10 bases; junction bases outside the gene matches: 3. CDR1 is KGHSH, CDR2 LQKENI, per germline. The CDR3 spells CASSPTGPEQFF. The CDR3 DNA reads TGTGCCAGCTCACCGACAGGGCCAGAGCAGTTCTTC.

The chain uses TRBV5-6 and TRBJ1-1, with 9 nucleotides matching TRBD1. Unmatched junction bases numbered 7, after V lost 4 bases and J lost 3 bases. The length of the CDR3 is 15 residues. In germline, CDR1 is SGHDT, CDR2 YYEEEE. The CDR3, as DNA: TGTGCCAGCAGCCCGACAGGGGGAGGGGACACTGAAGCTTTCTTT. It codes for CASSPTGGGDTEAFF.

The V gene is TRBV30, the J gene TRBJ2-6; 7 nucleotides align to TRBD1. The J segment lost 5 bases and the V segment lost 7 bases, leaving 5 bases of the junction unmatched. The CDR3 has 13 residues. Germline assignment: CDR1 GTSNPN and CDR2 SVGIG (reference sequence). CDR3: CAYTGVWANVLTF. The CDR3 DNA is TGTGCCTACACAGGGGTTTGGGCCAACGTCCTGACTTTC.

The chain is built from TRBV6-6 and TRBJ2-1; no clear D. V lost 1 base, J lost 7 bases, and 17 bases lay in between. The CDR3 covers 16 residues. Germline values: CDR1 MNHNY, CDR2 SVGAGI (reference sequence). In DNA, the CDR3 is TGTGCCAGCAGTTACTGGCGAGGCGGTACCGTAAATGAGCAGTTCTTC. Its protein is CASSYWRGGTVNEQFF.

The chain joins TRBV5-1 to TRBJ1-2; TRBD1 might be the D (5 bases). Germline CDR1 is SGHRS and CDR2 is YFSETQ. V dropped 6 bases and J dropped 6 bases, with 15 bases sitting between them. CDR3 length equals 13 residues. The CDR3 DNA follows: TGCGCCAGCACCGTTGGTGTAGGGGATGGCTACACCTTC. It encodes CASTVGVGDGYTF.

This chain joins TRBV6-5 and TRBJ2-1, with TRBD2 matching over 14 bases. V was pared by 6 bases and J by 7 bases, with 2 bases of the junction left unmatched. Germline V gene data show CDR1 as MNHEY and CDR2 as SVGAGI. This CDR3 is 14 amino acids long. The CDR3 nucleotides are TGTGCCAGCAGGACTAGCGGGAGGGGGAATGAGCAGTTCTTC. Encoded protein: CASRTSGRGNEQFF.

This clone has just one count. The rearrangement joins TRBV7-9 to TRBJ2-1, with no clear D. The CDR3 has 12 residues. Trimming removed 1 base from V and 9 bases from J, with 7 bases in between. Germline-derived CDR1 and CDR2 are SEHNR and FQNEAQ (reference sequence). The CDR3 DNA reads TGTGCCAGCAGCTTAGGAGCCCCTGAGCAGTTCTTC. Translation gives CASSLGAPEQFF.

This chain links TRBV27 with TRBJ2-3, with 10 bases matching TRBD2. The CDR3 totals 16 residues. Germline V gene lookup returns CDR1 MNHEY and CDR2 SMNVEV (reference sequence). With V trimmed by 7 bases and J by 2 bases, 9 bases remained unmatched. The CDR3, as DNA: TGTGCCAGCACCCGGCTAGCGGGGGACACCACAGATACGCAGTATTTT. It yields the protein CASTRLAGDTTDTQYF.

The chain is built from TRBV2 and TRBJ2-3; 13 nucleotides line up with TRBD2. The germline V gene has CDR1 SNHLY and CDR2 FYNNEI. Trimming at V came to 7 bases and at J to 6 bases, leaving 7 bases not matched to a gene. The length of the CDR3 is 15 residues. The CDR3 nucleotides read TGTGCCAGCACGGGACTAGCGGGGTATCAGGATACGCAGTATTTT. This sequence encodes CASTGLAGYQDTQYF. Combining the CDR3 with reference TRBV2 and TRBJ2-3 gives the whole variable domain EPEVTQTPSHQVTQMGQEVILRCVPISNHLYFYWYRQILGQKVEFLVSFYNNEISEKSEIFDDQFSVERPDGSNFTLKIRSTKLEDSAMYFCASTGLAGYQDTQYFGPGTRLTVL.

The chain recombines TRBV2 with TRBJ2-5; 7 bases map to TRBD2. Germline loops: CDR1 SNHLY, CDR2 FYNNEI. With 5 bases clipped from V and 5 bases from J, the junction kept 5 bases outside the gene matches. The CDR3 covers 13 residues. The CDR3 protein is CASSRGDGETQYF. DNA for the CDR3: TGTGCCAGCAGTCGGGGGGACGGGGAGACCCAGTACTTC.

The chain couples TRBV6-4 to TRBJ1-1, with D possibly being TRBD1 (6 bases). CDR1 and CDR2 (germline): MRHNA, SNTAGT. This CDR3 is built from 13 residues. Trimming removed 3 bases from V and 4 bases from J, with 9 bases in between. CDR3 bases: TGTGCCAGCAGTGAGGCAGGGGCCACTGAAGCTTTCTTT. Translated, it gives CASSEAGATEAFF.

This rearrangement joins TRBV20-1 to TRBJ2-1; D might be TRBD2 (5 bases). The germline V gene encodes CDR1 DFQATT and CDR2 SNEGSKA (reference sequence). Trimming shortened V by 5 bases and J by 13 bases, and 15 bases separated the two germline ends. This CDR3 comprises 11 residues. The CDR3 DNA reads TGCAGTGCTCCTACCCGGGAAAACCAGTTCTTC. It encodes CSAPTRENQFF.

J is TRBJ2-1 and V is TRBV7-2; TRBD2 might be the D (6 bases). Germline loops: CDR1 SGHTA, CDR2 FQGNSA. There are 15 residues in the CDR3. V lost 5 bases and J 6 bases, leaving 17 bases between the germline ends. The CDR3 reads CASSVVRDWSNEQFF. The CDR3 DNA reads TGTGCCAGCAGCGTTGTCCGGGACTGGTCCAATGAGCAGTTCTTC.

This clone turned up a few times. The CDR3 is CASSLAGEDIQYF. The CDR3 region has the DNA TGTGCCAGCAGCTTAGCGGGAGAAGACATTCAGTACTTC. The chain has TRBV7-2 and TRBJ2-4; D possibly corresponds to TRBD2 (5 bases). Looked up from germline, CDR1 is SGHTA and CDR2 is FQGNSA. CDR3 length: 13 residues. V was shortened by 0 bases and J by 8 bases, with 8 bases between the two germline ends.

In its sample, this clone was seen once. The V gene is TRBV27, the J gene TRBJ2-5; 12 nucleotides match TRBD2. Germline CDR1 MNHEY, CDR2 SMNVEV (reference sequence). The CDR3 is 15 residues long. Trimming at V came to 4 bases and at J to 5 bases, leaving 5 bases not matched to a gene. As DNA, the CDR3 is TGTGCCAGCAGTTCCCTAGCGGGGGGGCGGGAGACCCAGTACTTC. Encoded protein: CASSSLAGGRETQYF.

This clone was detected a few times. The chain has TRBV5-1 and TRBJ2-5, with D possibly TRBD1 on 5 matching bases. Germline CDR1 reads SGHRS; CDR2 reads YFSETQ. CDR3 size: 14 residues. The V end lost 2 bases, the J end lost 5 bases, and 13 bases lay between the germline ends. The DNA for the CDR3 is TGCGCCAGCAGCTTCGCAGGGAATGGTGAGACCCAGTACTTC. This translates into CASSFAGNGETQYF.

This chain uses TRBV5-1 with TRBJ2-1; perhaps TRBD1 as D (6 bases). The germline V gene encodes CDR1 SGHRS and CDR2 YFSETQ. The CDR3 runs 14 residues. V shed 4 bases and J shed 1 base, with 9 bases lying between them. The CDR3 DNA is TGCGCCAGCAGCCGGACAGATTCCTACAATGAGCAGTTCTTC. This sequence encodes CASSRTDSYNEQFF.

The V and J genes are TRBV5-1 and TRBJ2-5; 8 positions agree with TRBD2. CDR1 is SGHRS, CDR2 YFSETQ, per germline. With 4 bases clipped from V and 4 bases from J, the junction kept 9 bases outside the gene matches. The CDR3 length is 15 residues. Written as DNA, the CDR3 is TGCGCCAGCAGCCAAATCGGGAGGGCCGGAGAGACCCAGTACTTC. Its protein product is CASSQIGRAGETQYF.

This clone has just a few counts. This rearrangement joins TRBV12-5 to TRBJ1-4; 9 positions match TRBD1. The germline gives CDR1 LGHNT, CDR2 FRNRAP. CDR3 length: 16 residues. V dropped 2 bases and J dropped 7; count of bases not matched to a gene: 8. The DNA of the CDR3 is TGTGCTAGTGGTTTGATACCGGGACAGGGTCGTGAAAAACTGTTTTTT. It specifies CASGLIPGQGREKLFF.

V gene TRBV28 combines with J gene TRBJ2-7, with D maybe TRBD1 (5 bases). The V gene lost 2 bases and the J gene lost 7 bases, with 9 bases spanning the gap. Per the germline V gene, CDR1 is MDHEN and CDR2 is SYDVKM. The CDR3 consists of 12 residues. Here the CDR3 DNA reads TGTGCCAGCAGTTTACAGGGTGGGGAGCAGTACTTC. It codes for CASSLQGGEQYF. The full variable domain, completed using reference TRBV28 and TRBJ2-7, is DVKVTQSSRYLVKRTGEKVFLECVQDMDHENMFWYRQDPGLGLRLIYFSYDVKMKEKGDIPEGYSVSREKKERFSLILESASTNQTSMYLCASSLQGGEQYFGPGTRLTVT.